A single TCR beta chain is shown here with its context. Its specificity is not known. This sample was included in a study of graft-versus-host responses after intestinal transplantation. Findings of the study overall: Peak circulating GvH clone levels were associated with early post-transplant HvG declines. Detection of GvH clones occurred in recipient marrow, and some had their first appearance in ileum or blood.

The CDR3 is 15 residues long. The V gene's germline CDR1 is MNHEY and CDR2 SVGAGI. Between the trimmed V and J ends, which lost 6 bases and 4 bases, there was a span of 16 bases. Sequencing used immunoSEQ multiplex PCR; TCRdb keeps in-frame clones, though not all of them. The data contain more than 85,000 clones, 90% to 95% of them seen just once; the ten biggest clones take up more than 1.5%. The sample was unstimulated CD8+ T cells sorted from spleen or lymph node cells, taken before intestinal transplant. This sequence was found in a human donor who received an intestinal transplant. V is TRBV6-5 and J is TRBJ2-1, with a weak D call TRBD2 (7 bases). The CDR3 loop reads CASSQGGGSYNEQFF. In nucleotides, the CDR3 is TGTGCCAGCAGCCAAGGGGGGGGCTCGTACAATGAGCAGTTCTTC.